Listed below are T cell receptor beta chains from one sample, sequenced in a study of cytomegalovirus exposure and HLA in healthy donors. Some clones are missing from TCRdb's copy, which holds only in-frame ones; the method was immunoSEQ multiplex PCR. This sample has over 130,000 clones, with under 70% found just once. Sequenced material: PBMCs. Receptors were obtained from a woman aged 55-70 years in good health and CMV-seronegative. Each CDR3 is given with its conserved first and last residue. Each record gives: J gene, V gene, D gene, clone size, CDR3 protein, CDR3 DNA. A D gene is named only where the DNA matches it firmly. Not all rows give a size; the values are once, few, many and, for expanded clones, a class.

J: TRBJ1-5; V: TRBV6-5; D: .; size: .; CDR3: CATHESAGRNQPQHF; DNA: TGTGCCACCCACGAATCGGCGGGGCGGAATCAGCCCCAGCATTTT
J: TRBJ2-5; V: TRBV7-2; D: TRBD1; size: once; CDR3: CASSTTGDKETQYF; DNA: TGTGCCAGCAGCACGACAGGGGATAAAGAGACCCAGTACTTC
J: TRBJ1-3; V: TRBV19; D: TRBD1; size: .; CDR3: CASSGPRDRGGNTIYF; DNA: TGTGCCAGTAGTGGCCCCCGGGACAGGGGCGGAAACACCATATATTTT
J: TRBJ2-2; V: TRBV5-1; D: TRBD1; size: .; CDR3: CASSPTGGAYLTGELFF; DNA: TGCGCCAGCAGCCCGACAGGGGGCGCATATTTGACCGGGGAGCTGTTTTTT
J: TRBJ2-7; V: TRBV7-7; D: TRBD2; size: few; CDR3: CASSLAASGGDYEQYF; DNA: TGTGCCAGCAGCTTAGCTGCCAGCGGGGGTGACTACGAGCAGTACTTC
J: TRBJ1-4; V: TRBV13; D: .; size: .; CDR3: CASSPRTAPVEKLFF; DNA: TGTGCCAGCAGCCCCCGGACAGCCCCTGTTGAAAAACTGTTTTTT
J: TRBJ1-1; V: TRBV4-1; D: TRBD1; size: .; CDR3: CASSQGDRRTTEAFF; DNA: TGCGCCAGCAGCCAAGGGGACAGGCGAACCACTGAAGCTTTCTTT
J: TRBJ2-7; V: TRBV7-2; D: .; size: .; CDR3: CASSPIGLQGYEQYF; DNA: TGTGCCAGCAGCCCGATAGGATTACAGGGCTACGAGCAGTACTTC
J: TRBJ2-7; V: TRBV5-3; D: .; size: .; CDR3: CARSSLFEQYF; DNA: TGTGCCAGAAGCTCCCTATTCGAGCAGTACTTC
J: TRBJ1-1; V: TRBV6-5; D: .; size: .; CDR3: CASSYITGMAEAFF; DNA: TGTGCCAGCAGTTACATAACAGGGATGGCTGAAGCTTTCTTT
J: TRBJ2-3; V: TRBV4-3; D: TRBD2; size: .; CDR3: CASSQALAIGTDTQYF; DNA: TGCGCCAGCAGCCAAGCACTAGCGATAGGTACAGATACGCAGTATTTT
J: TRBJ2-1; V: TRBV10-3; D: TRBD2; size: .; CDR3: CAISGRAGNEQFF; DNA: TGTGCCATCAGCGGGAGGGCCGGGAATGAGCAGTTCTTC
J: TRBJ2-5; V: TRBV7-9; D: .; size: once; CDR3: CASSFLETQYF; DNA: TGTGCCAGCAGCTTTCTAGAGACCCAGTACTTC
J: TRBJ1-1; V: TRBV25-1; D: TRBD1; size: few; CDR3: CASSDVQGAEAFF; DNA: TGTGCCAGCAGTGACGTACAGGGGGCTGAAGCTTTCTTT
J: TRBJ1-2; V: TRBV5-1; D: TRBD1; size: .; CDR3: CASSLGTGLPGLGGYTF; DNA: TGCGCCAGCAGCTTGGGGACAGGACTACCCGGTTTAGGAGGCTACACCTTC
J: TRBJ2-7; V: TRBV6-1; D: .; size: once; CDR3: CASSEARGGSEQYF; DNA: TGTGCCAGCAGTGAAGCTAGAGGGGGATCCGAGCAGTACTTC
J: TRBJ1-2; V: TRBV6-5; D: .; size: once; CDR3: CASSFSAGDGYTF; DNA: TGTGCCAGCAGTTTTTCAGCAGGGGATGGCTACACCTTC
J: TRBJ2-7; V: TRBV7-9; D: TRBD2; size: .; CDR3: CASSASGRAEQYF; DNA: TGTGCCAGCAGCGCTAGCGGGAGAGCCGAGCAGTACTTC
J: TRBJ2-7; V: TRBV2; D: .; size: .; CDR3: CASSGLSREQYF; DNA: TGTGCCAGCTCGGGACTCTCCCGGGAGCAGTACTTC
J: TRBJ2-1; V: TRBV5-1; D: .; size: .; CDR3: CASSPSGVPYNEQFF; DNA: TGCGCCAGCAGCCCCTCAGGTGTCCCCTACAATGAGCAGTTCTTC
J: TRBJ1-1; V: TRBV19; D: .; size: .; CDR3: CASSITANTEAFF; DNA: TGTGCCAGTAGTATAACAGCTAACACTGAAGCTTTCTTT
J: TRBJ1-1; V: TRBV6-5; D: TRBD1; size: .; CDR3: CASSVRDRVFEAFF; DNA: TGTGCCAGCAGTGTTCGCGACAGGGTATTTGAAGCTTTCTTT
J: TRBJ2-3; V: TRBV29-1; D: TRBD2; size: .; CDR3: CSVQTSGSTDTQYF; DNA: TGCAGCGTTCAAACTAGCGGGAGCACAGATACGCAGTATTTT
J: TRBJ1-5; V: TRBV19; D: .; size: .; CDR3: CASSMRGGHQPQHF; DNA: TGTGCCAGTAGTATGAGGGGAGGGCATCAGCCCCAGCATTTT
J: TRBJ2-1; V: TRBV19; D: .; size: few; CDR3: CASSARGGSSYNEQFF; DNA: TGTGCCAGTAGTGCTCGAGGCGGAAGCTCCTACAATGAGCAGTTCTTC